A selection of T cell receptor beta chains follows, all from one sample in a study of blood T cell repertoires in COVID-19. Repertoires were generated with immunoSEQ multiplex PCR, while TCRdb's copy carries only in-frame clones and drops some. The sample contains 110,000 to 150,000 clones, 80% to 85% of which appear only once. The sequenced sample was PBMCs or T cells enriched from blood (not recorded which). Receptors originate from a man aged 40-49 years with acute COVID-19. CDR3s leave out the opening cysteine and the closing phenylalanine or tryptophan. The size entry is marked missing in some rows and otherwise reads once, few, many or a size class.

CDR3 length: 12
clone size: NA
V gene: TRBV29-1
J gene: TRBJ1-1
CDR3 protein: SETGVGGIAEAF

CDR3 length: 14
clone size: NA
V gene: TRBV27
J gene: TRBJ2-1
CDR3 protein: ASSLVGGIRNNEQF

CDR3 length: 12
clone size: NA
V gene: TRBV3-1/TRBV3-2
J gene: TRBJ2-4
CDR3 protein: ASSQSLTGDIQY

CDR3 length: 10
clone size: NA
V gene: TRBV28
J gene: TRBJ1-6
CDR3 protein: ASSLLQAPLH

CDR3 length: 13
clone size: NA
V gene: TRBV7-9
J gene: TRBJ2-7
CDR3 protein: ASSLAFNRDYEQY

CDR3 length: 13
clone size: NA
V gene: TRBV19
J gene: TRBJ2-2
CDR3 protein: ASSRRAANTGELF

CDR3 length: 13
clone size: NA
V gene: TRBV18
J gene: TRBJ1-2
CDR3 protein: ASSPPRDIRNGYT

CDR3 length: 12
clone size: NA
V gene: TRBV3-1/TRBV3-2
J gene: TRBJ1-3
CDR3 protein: ASSPFISGNTIY

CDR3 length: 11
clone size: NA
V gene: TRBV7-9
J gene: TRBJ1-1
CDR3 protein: ASSPTPSTEAF

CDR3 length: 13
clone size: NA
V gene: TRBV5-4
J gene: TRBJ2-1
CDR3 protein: ASSFGLAGYNEQF

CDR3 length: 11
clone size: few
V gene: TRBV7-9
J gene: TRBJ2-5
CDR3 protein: ASKRGRAETQY

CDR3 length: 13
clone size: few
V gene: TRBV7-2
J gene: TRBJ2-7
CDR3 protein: ASSSPREASYEQY

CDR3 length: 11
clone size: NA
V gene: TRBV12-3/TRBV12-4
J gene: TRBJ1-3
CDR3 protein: AFEGRTQNTIY